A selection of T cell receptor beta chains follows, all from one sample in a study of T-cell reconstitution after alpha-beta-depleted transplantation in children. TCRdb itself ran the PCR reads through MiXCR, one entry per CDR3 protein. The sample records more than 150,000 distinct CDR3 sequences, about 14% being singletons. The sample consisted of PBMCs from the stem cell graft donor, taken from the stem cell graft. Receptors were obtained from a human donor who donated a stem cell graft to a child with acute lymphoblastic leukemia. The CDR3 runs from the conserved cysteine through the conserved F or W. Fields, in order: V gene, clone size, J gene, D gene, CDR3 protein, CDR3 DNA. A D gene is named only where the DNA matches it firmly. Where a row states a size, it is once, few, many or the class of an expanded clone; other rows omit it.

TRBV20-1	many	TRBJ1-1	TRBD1	CSGTGGKVEAFF	TGCAGTGGGACAGGGGGCAAAGTTGAAGCTTTCTTT
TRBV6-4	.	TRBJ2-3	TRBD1	CASSDGQGWDTQYF	TGTGCCAGCAGTGACGGACAGGGCTGGGATACGCAGTATTTT
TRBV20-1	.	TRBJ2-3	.	CSARVRGLTDTQYF	TGCAGTGCTAGAGTTCGGGGACTCACAGATACGCAGTATTTT
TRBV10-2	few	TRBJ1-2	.	CASSESTQGPYGYTF	TGCGCCAGCAGTGAGTCGACTCAGGGCCCCTATGGCTACACCTTC
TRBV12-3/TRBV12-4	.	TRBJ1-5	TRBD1	CASRGGTGGGYSNQPQHF	TGTGCCAGCAGGGGGGGAACAGGGGGAGGGTATAGCAATCAGCCCCAGCATTTT
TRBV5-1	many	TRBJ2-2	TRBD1	CASSPGQGMTGELFF	TGCGCCAGCAGCCCGGGACAGGGAATGACCGGGGAGCTGTTTTTT
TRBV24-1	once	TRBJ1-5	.	CATSDSRLQGGSQPQHF	TGTGCCACCAGTGATTCGAGACTCCAAGGTGGAAGTCAGCCCCAGCATTTT
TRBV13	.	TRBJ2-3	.	CASSLYQIADTQYF	TGTGCCAGCAGCCTGTACCAGATCGCAGATACGCAGTATTTT
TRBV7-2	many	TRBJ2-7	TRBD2	CASRLDRTSAYEQYF	TGTGCCAGCAGGCTAGACAGGACTAGCGCTTACGAGCAGTACTTC
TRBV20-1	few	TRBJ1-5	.	CSASLGGLGPQHF	TGCAGTGCTAGTCTTGGGGGCCTCGGGCCCCAGCATTTT
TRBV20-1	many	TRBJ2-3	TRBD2	CSAPRLAKGTDTQYF	TGCAGTGCTCCCAGACTAGCGAAGGGCACAGATACGCAGTATTTT
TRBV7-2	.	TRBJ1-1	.	CASSATRVTEAFF	TGTGCCAGCAGCGCAACCAGGGTCACTGAAGCTTTCTTT
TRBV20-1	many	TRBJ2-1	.	CSAAPNRAGNEQFF	TGCAGTGCCGCCCCGAACAGGGCCGGCAATGAGCAGTTCTTC
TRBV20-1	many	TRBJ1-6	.	CSARDWQRVNSPLHF	TGCAGTGCTAGAGATTGGCAGAGGGTGAATTCACCCCTCCACTTT
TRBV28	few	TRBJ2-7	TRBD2	CASSSSSGRATYEQYF	TGTGCCAGCAGTTCCTCTAGCGGGAGGGCCACCTACGAGCAGTACTTC
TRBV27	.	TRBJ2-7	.	CASSRRFGSTEQYF	TGTGCCAGCAGTCGGCGTTTCGGGTCTACCGAGCAGTACTTC
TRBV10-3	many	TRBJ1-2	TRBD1	CAISDQRGRSYGYTF	TGTGCCATCAGTGATCAGAGGGGGCGCAGCTATGGCTACACCTTC
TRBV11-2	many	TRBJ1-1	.	CASSSYWEGGAEAFF	TGTGCCAGCAGCTCGTACTGGGAGGGGGGCGCTGAAGCTTTCTTT
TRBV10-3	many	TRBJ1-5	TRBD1	CAIRRQGDNQPQHF	TGTGCCATCAGACGACAGGGGGACAATCAGCCCCAGCATTTT
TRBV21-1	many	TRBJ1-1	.	CASSKSLIGRDRAPEAFF	TGTGCCAGCAGCAAAAGCCTAATAGGAAGGGACAGGGCCCCTGAAGCTTTCTTT
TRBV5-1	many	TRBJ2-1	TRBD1	CASSLEDRGGYEQFF	TGCGCCAGCAGCCTAGAGGACAGGGGCGGGTATGAGCAGTTCTTC
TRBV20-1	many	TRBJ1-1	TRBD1	CSARERDRGNTEAFF	TGCAGTGCTAGAGAGCGGGACAGGGGGAACACTGAAGCTTTCTTT
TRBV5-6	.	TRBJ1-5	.	CASTTWSAYNQPQHF	TGTGCCAGCACCACTTGGTCCGCATACAATCAGCCCCAGCATTTT
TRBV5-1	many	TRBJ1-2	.	CASSLGQAFYGYTF	TGCGCCAGCAGCTTGGGACAGGCGTTCTATGGCTACACCTTC
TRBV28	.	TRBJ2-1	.	CASSFNGHGSYNEQFF	TGTGCCAGCAGTTTTAACGGACATGGCTCCTACAATGAGCAGTTCTTC
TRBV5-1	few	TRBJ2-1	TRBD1	CASSSEPGQGARIEQFF	TGCGCCAGCAGCTCAGAACCGGGACAGGGGGCGCGCATTGAGCAGTTCTTC
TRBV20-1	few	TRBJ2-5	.	CSARDRLRGTQYF	TGCAGTGCTAGAGATAGGTTGAGGGGGACCCAGTACTTC
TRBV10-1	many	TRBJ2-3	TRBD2	CASSSGVRTDTQYF	TGCGCCAGCTCAAGCGGGGTACGCACAGATACGCAGTATTTT
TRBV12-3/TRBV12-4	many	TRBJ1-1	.	CASSLGAGEVGTEAFF	TGTGCCAGCAGTTTAGGGGCAGGAGAGGTGGGCACTGAAGCTTTCTTT
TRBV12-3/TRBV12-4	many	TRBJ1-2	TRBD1	CASSSYRGRVGGYTF	TGTGCCAGCAGTTCCTACAGGGGGCGAGTCGGGGGCTACACCTTC
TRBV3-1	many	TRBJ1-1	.	CASSQVIGNTEAFF	TGTGCCAGCAGCCAAGTTATCGGGAACACTGAAGCTTTCTTT
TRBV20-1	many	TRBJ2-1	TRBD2	CSANNGQRDLGEQFF	TGCAGTGCTAATAACGGCCAGCGGGATCTGGGTGAGCAGTTCTTC
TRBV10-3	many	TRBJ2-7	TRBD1	CAISERGTGGSYEQYF	TGTGCCATCAGTGAGCGAGGGACAGGGGGCTCCTACGAGCAGTACTTC
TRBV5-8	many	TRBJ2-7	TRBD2	CASSGKPGTSGRYEQYF	TGTGCCAGCAGCGGTAAGCCCGGGACTAGCGGGAGATACGAGCAGTACTTC
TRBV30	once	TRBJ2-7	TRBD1	CAWTDRVLPYEQYF	TGTGCCTGGACAGACAGGGTCCTTCCCTACGAGCAGTACTTC
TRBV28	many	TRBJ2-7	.	CASSRDIRGQYF	TGTGCCAGCAGTAGGGACATTCGGGGGCAGTACTTC
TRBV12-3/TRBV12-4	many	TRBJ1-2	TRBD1	CASSTESGTAYGYTF	TGTGCCAGCAGTACCGAGTCCGGGACAGCTTATGGCTACACCTTC
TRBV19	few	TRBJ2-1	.	CASSIQQWAEQFF	TGTGCCAGTAGTATTCAACAGTGGGCTGAGCAGTTCTTC
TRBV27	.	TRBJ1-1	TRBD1	CASRTSRDSLNTEAFF	TGTGCCAGCAGGACCTCTAGGGACAGCTTGAACACTGAAGCTTTCTTT
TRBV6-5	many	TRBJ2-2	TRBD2	CASSYGGRYTGELFF	TGTGCCAGCAGTTACGGCGGGAGATACACCGGGGAGCTGTTTTTT
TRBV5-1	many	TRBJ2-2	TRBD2	CASSLFSGRNTGELFF	TGCGCCAGCAGCCTATTCAGCGGGAGGAACACCGGGGAGCTGTTTTTT
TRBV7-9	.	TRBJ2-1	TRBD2	CASSSLAGVGNEQFF	TGTGCCAGCAGCTCCCTAGCGGGAGTCGGCAATGAGCAGTTCTTC
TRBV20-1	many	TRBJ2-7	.	CSAATGTDQYF	TGCAGTGCTGCGACAGGCACCGATCAGTACTTC
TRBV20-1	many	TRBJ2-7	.	CSATSSYEQYF	TGCAGTGCAACTAGCAGCTACGAGCAGTACTTC
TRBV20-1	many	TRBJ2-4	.	CSANLDAKNIQYF	TGCAGTGCTAACCTGGACGCCAAAAACATTCAGTACTTC
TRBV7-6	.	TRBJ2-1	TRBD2	CASSPTWAGVPSNEQFF	TGTGCCAGCAGCCCGACCTGGGCGGGAGTCCCATCCAATGAGCAGTTCTTC
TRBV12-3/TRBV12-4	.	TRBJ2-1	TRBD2	CASSLTGGGNEQFF	TGTGCCAGCAGTTTAACGGGAGGAGGCAATGAGCAGTTCTTC
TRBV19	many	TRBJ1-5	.	CATGVGSNQPQHF	TGTGCGACCGGGGTTGGTAGCAATCAGCCCCAGCATTTT
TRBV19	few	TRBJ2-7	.	CASSSVRGTDTYEQYF	TGTGCCAGTAGTAGTGTACGGGGGACAGATACCTACGAGCAGTACTTC
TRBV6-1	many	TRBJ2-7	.	CASSPPRRGRGDEQYF	TGTGCCAGCAGTCCCCCCCGCAGGGGACGTGGCGACGAGCAGTACTTC
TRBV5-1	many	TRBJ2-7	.	CASSLVGTTYEQYF	TGCGCCAGCAGCTTGGTTGGGACAACCTACGAGCAGTACTTC
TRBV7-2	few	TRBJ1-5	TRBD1	CASSLWDRGRREPQHF	TGTGCCAGCAGCTTATGGGACAGGGGTAGGCGAGAACCCCAGCATTTT
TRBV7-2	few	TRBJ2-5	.	CASRRTVQETQYF	TGTGCCAGCAGGCGGACGGTTCAAGAGACCCAGTACTTC